The clone carrying this T cell receptor (beta chain) was found many times. Its antigen is undetermined. The data belong to a study of T cells in Graves' hyperthyroidism and ophthalmopathy. At the level of the study: Peripheral blood was acquired at first diagnosis, ahead of any therapy whatsoever.

From RNA transcripts, TCR beta CDR3 regions were amplified. Initially, a first-round RT-PCR of the TCR CDR3 employed the HTBI primer set. TCRdb passed the multiplex PCR reads through MiXCR, listing each CDR3 protein once. The table has 490,000 or so distinct CDR3 sequences, 15% to 20% seen once. Study-wide findings and caveats: Ophthalmopathy was model-predicted a median approximately 6.9 months pre-onset.

CDR1 and CDR2 (germline): SGHRS, YFSETQ. V gave up 4 bases and J gave up 0 bases, with 10 bases separating them. This CDR3 is built from 15 residues. The chain couples TRBV5-1 to TRBJ2-2; no reliable D call. The clonotype was recovered from a woman younger than 45 with Graves' ophthalmopathy. Sequenced input: blood. The CDR3 loop reads CASSLLMANTGELFF. CDR3 nucleotide sequence: TGCGCCAGCAGCCTCCTGATGGCGAACACCGGGGAGCTGTTTTTT.